This T cell receptor beta chain came from a study of vaccination and CD4 T cells after COVID-19. Study-wide context: Two Hispanic individuals were among six male and four female convalescent patients. Collection of post-vaccine samples followed dose two by a median roughly 68 days, spanning a range of 14 to 241. Study-wide results and caveats: With convalescent patients, a median roughly 88% of reactive clones emerged solely after vaccination.

Specified treatment: roughly 11-day PBMC culture with coronavirus spike peptide pools or control peptides (ViraFEST assay). First, ViraFEST expanded antigen-specific T cells with peptide pools, and next it sequenced the TCRs. The Oncomine TCR Beta short-read assay was applied to DNA of cultured CD4+ T cells. TCRdb used MiXCR to reprocess the PCR reads, holding one entry per CDR3 protein. The sample has 15,000 to 20,000 distinct CDR3 sequences, roughly 52% seen once. CDR1 and CDR2 (germline): LNHDA, SQIVND (reference sequence). This CDR3 is built from 14 residues. With 5 bases clipped from V and 2 bases from J, the junction kept 5 bases outside the gene matches. Of note for this clonotype: Its antigen is not identified.

The chain has TRBV19 and TRBJ1-2, with 7 bases lining up with TRBD1. The clonotype was recovered from a human donor who had recovered from COVID-19. The sequencing input was CD4+ T cells from blood, cultured in vitro. CDR3 DNA sequence: TGTGCCAGTAGTCCCAGGACAGGAAACTATGGCTACACCTTC. This gives the protein CASSPRTGNYGYTF.